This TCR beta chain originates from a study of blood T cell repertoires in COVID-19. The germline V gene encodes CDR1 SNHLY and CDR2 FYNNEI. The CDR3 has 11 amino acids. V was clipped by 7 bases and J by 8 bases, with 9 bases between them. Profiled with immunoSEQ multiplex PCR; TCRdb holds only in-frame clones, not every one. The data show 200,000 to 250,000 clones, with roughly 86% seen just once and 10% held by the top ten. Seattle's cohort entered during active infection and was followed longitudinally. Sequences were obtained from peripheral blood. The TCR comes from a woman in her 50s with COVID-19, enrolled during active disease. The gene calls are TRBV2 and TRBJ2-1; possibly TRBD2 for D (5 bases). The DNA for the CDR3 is TGTGCCAGCAAGGCGGAGGATGAGCAGTTCTTC. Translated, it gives CASKAEDEQFF.